This T cell receptor (beta chain) stems from a study of T cells in Graves' hyperthyroidism and ophthalmopathy. TCR beta CDR3 region amplification was performed from RNA transcripts. The primer set for the first-round RT-PCR of the TCR CDR3 was HTBI. TCRdb used MiXCR to reprocess the multiplex PCR reads, holding one entry per CDR3 protein. There are a few hundred thousand distinct CDR3 sequences in the sample; around a sixth occur only once, and roughly 25% lies in the top ten. Study-wide results and limits: A 13 V-J model separated ophthalmopathy from stable hyperthyroidism.

There are a few counts of this clonotype. The antigen is not known. Material for sequencing was blood. The TCR sequence derives from a woman in her late teens or twenties with Graves' hyperthyroidism that later progressed to Graves' ophthalmopathy.

In nucleotides, the CDR3 is TGTGCCAGCAGCCCTCGGGACAGTCCTAATCAGCCCCAGCATTTT. Residues: CASSPRDSPNQPQHF. The V and J genes are TRBV7-8 and TRBJ1-5, with 7 bases aligning to TRBD1. The germline CDR1 and CDR2 sequences are SGHVS and FQNEAQ. CDR3 length: 15 residues. V shed 5 bases and J 4 bases; nucleotides not matched to a gene: 8.